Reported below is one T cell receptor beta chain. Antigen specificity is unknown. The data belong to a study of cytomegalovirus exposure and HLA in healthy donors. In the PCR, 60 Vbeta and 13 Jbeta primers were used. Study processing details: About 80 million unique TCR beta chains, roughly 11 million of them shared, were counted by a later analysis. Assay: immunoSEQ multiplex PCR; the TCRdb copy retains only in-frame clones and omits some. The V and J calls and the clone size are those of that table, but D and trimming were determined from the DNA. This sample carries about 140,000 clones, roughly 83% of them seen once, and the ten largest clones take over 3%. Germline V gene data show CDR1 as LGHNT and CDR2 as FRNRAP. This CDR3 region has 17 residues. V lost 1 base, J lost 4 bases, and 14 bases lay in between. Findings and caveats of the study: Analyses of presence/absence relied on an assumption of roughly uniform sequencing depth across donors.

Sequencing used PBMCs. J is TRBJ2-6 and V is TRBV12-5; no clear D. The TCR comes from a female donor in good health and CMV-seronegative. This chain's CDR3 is CASGLGRLGVGANVLTF. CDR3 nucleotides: TGTGCTAGTGGTTTGGGCCGATTGGGCGTGGGGGCCAACGTCCTGACTTTC.